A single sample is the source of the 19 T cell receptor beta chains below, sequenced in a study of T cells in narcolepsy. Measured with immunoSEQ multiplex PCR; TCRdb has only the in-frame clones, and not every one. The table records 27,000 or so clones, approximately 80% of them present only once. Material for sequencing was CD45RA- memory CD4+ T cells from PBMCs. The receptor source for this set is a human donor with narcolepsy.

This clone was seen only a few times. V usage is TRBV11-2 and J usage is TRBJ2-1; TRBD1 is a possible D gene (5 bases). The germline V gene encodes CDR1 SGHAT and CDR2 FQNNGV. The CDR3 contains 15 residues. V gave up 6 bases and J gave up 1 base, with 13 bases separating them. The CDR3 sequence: CASRQIQGSYNEQFF. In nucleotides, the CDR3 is TGTGCCAGCAGGCAAATTCAGGGTTCCTACAATGAGCAGTTCTTC.

CDR3 bases: TGTGCCAGCAGCCCAACGAAAGGGCGGGGCGCGAGTGAAAAACTGTTTTTT. Translated: CASSPTKGRGASEKLFF. The genes are TRBV4-2 and TRBJ1-4; TRBD1 is a possible D gene (5 bases). With 4 bases removed from V and 7 bases from J, the gap between germline ends came to 22 bases. Germline-derived CDR1 and CDR2 are LGHNA and YNFKEQ. The CDR3 loop spans 17 amino acids.

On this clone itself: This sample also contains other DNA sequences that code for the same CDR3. The DNA for the CDR3 is TGTGCCAGCCTAGACAGGGTTGAGCAGTACTTC. Its translation is CASLDRVEQYF. The chain couples TRBV6-1 to TRBJ2-7, with 7 bases aligning to TRBD1. The CDR3 consists of 11 residues. J was trimmed by 7 bases and V by 8 bases; bases with no gene match: 5. Germline V gives CDR1 MNHNS, CDR2 SASEGT.

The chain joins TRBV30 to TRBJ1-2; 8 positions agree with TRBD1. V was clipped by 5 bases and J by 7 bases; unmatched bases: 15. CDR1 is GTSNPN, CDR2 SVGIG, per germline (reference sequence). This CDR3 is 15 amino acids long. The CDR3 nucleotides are TGTGCCTGGTTGAGACAGGGGTTGGATTCCGGTGGCTACACCTTC. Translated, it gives CAWLRQGLDSGGYTF. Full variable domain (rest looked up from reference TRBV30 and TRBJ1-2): SQTIHQWPATLVQPVGSPLSLECTVEGTSNPNLYWYRQAAGRGLQLLFYSVGIGQISSEVPQNLSASRPQDRQFILSSKKLLLSDSGFYLCAWLRQGLDSGGYTFGSGTRLTVV.

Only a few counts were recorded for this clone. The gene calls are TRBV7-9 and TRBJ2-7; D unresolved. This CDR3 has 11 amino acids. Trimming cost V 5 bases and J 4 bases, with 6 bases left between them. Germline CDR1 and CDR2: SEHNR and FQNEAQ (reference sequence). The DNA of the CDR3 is TGTGCCAGCAGCCACCAATACGAGCAGTACTTC. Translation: CASSHQYEQYF.

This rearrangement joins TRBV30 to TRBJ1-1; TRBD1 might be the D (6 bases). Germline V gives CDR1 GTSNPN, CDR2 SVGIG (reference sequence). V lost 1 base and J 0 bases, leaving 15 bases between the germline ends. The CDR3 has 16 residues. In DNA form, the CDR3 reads TGTGCCTGGAGTGGGGGGCCAGGGTGGATGAACACTGAAGCTTTCTTT. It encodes CAWSGGPGWMNTEAFF.

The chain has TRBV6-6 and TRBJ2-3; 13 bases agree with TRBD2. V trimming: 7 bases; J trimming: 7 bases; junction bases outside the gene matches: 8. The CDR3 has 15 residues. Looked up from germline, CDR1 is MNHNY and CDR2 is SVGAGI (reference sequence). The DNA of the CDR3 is TGTGCCAGCATCAGAACTAGCGGGGGGGAGTATACGCAGTATTTT. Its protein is CASIRTSGGEYTQYF.

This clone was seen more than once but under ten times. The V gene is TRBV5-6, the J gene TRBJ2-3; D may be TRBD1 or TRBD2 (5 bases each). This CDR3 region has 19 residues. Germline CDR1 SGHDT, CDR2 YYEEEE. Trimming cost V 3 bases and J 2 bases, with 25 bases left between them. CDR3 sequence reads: CASSSVVSGEQGTTDTQYF. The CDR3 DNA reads TGTGCCAGCAGCTCGGTCGTCAGTGGGGAGCAGGGTACCACAGATACGCAGTATTTT.

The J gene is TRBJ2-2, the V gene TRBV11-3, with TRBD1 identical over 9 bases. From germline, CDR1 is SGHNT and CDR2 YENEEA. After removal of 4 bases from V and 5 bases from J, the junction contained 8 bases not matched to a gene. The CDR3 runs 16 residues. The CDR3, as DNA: TGTGCCAGCAGCTCAGCCGGGACAGGGACTACCGGGGAGCTGTTTTTT. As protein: CASSSAGTGTTGELFF. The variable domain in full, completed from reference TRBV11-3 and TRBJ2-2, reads EAGVVQSPRYKIIEKKQPVAFWCNPISGHNTLYWYLQNLGQGPELLIRYENEEAVDDSQLPKDRFSAERLKGVDSTLKIQPAELGDSAVYLCASSSAGTGTTGELFFGEGSRLTVL.

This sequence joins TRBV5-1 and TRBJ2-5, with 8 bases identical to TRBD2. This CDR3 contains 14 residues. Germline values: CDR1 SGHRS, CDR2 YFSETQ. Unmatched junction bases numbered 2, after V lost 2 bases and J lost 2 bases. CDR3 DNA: TGCGCCAGCAGCTTTAGCGGGGTTCAAGAGACCCAGTACTTC. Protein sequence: CASSFSGVQETQYF.

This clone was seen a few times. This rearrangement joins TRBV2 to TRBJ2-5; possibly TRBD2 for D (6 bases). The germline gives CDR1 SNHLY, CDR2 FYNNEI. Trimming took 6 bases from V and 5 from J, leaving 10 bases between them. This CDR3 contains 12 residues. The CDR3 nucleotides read TGTGCCAGCAGGGCCCGGGGGGAGACCCAGTACTTC. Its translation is CASRARGETQYF.

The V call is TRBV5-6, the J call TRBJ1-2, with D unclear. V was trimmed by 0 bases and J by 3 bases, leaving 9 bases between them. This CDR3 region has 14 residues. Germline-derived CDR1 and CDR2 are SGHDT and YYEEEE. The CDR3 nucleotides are TGTGCCAGCAGCTTGGTGAGATCCCACTATGGCTACACCTTC. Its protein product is CASSLVRSHYGYTF.

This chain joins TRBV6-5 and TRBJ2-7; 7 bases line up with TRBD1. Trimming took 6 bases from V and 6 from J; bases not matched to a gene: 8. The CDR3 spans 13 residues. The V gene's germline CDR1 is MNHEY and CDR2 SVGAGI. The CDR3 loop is CASRVDRAGEQYF. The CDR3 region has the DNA TGTGCCAGCAGAGTTGACAGGGCTGGCGAGCAGTACTTC.

CDR3 protein: CAWSRREADTQYF. For the CDR3, the DNA is TGTGCCTGGAGTCGGAGGGAGGCGGATACGCAGTATTTT. This sequence joins TRBV30 and TRBJ2-3; TRBD2 is a possible D gene (6 bases). Germline V gives CDR1 GTSNPN, CDR2 SVGIG (reference sequence). The CDR3 runs to 13 residues. Trimming took off 2 bases at V and 6 bases at J, with 12 bases between the two ends.

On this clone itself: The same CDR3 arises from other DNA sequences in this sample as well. Here the CDR3 reads CASSSGGTGGHEQYF. CDR3 in DNA: TGTGCCAGCAGTTCCGGGGGGACAGGGGGGCACGAGCAGTACTTC. The rearrangement uses TRBV6-5 and TRBJ2-7; 11 nucleotides agree with TRBD1. The CDR3 consists of 15 residues. Trimming removed 4 bases from V and 5 bases from J; junction bases left unmatched: 7. Per germline, CDR1 MNHEY and CDR2 SVGAGI.

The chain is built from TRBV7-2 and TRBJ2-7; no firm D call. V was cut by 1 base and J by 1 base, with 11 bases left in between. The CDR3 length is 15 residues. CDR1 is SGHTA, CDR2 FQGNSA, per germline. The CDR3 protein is CASSLGRAQSYEQYF. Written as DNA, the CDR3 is TGTGCCAGCAGCTTAGGACGGGCTCAATCCTACGAGCAGTACTTC.

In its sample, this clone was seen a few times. The CDR3 region is CASSIDQNGELFF. The CDR3 region has the DNA TGTGCCAGTAGTATAGATCAAAACGGGGAGCTGTTTTTT. The rearrangement uses TRBV19 and TRBJ2-2; D uncertain. The CDR3 contains 13 residues. Germline V gene data show CDR1 as LNHDA and CDR2 as SQIVND (reference sequence). Trimming removed 0 bases from V and 7 bases from J, with 6 bases in between.

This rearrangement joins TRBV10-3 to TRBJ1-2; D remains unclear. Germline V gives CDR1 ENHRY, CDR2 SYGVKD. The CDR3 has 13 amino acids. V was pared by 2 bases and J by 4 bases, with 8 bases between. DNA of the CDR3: TGTGCCATCAGTGAGGAGACGGTCTATGGCTACACCTTC. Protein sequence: CAISEETVYGYTF.

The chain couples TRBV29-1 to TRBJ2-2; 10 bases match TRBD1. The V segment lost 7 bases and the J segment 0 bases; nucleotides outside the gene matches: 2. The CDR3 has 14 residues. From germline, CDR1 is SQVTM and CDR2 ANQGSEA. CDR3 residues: CSGGQGANTGELFF. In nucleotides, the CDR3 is TGCAGCGGCGGACAGGGGGCGAACACCGGGGAGCTGTTTTTT.